The text below deals with one T cell receptor (beta chain). There is no known antigen for this receptor. One junction end disagrees with the germline gene, perhaps due to a read error. Whole blood was collected in K2EDTA tubes by collaborating institutions according to the institutions' own protocols. For TCRbeta analysis, collaborators shipped samples in one of three forms: frozen whole blood, isolated PBMCs, or DNA extracted from either of those sample types. TCRbeta CDR3 regions were amplified from genomic DNA using the immunoSEQ Assay, a bias-controlled multiplex PCR. On the study's bioinformatics: Within the assay, amplification of reference gene primers was used to estimate how many nucleated cells each sample contained. To quantify the absolute abundance of each unique TCRbeta CDR3 rearrangement, sequence reads were collapsed and filtered. For each sample, productive Simpson clonality was calculated by taking the square root of Simpson's diversity index across productive rearrangements. The table comes from immuneACCESS by way of TCRdb, which keeps in-frame sequences with V and J called. Part of the clones is missing from these tables; in studies checked, under half for an unresolved V gene and the rest for unknown reasons. D and trimming come from the DNA, and the V and J calls and clone size come from that table. This sample is represented by approximately 200,000 clones; roughly 80% of them were singletons. The top ten clones comprise 8% to 13% of the sample.

Counted from cysteine to phenylalanine, this CDR3 has 13 amino acids. CDR3 DNA only is kept here, 39 bases in frame from base 1. For CDR1 and CDR2, the germline V gene lists LGHNA and YSLEER. This entry is derived from a study of blood T cell repertoires in COVID-19 (dated by TCRdb to 2018 to 2020). In terms of the full investigation: Samples from collaborators originated in the United States, Italy and Spain and spanned both the acute and convalescent phases of COVID-19. The prospective study material was composed of cDNA or gDNA derived from T cells, B-cell-depleted T cells, or PBMCs. Deeply sampled blood TCRbeta repertoires from subjects exposed to, actively infected with, or recovered from COVID-19 were included in the dataset. The repertoires were made available in a free public database intended to serve as a resource for research on the immune response to SARS-CoV-2. Samples were obtained from the ongoing ImmuneRACE study (first 160 participants) and from 950 to 1,500 subjects provided by 6 global collaborators. A de-identified subject ID, COVID-19 status, age in years and sex were almost always included in the sample metadata. Where available, HLA class I and class II types were obtained from metadata supplied by the sample provider rather than from assay-based typing. Overall study results and their limits: The quantity of clinical and demographic metadata differed by source and by participant and was supplied without curation.

This clonotype was obtained from a woman older than 75 with acute or convalescent COVID-19. Specimen: peripheral blood. This receptor chain uses TRBV4-3 and TRBJ2-2; TRBD2 might be the D gene, on 6 matching bases. The CDR3 reads CASSQDRVGGLFF. The DNA reads as follows: TGCGCCAGCAGCCAAGATCGGGTGGGGGGGCTGTTTTTT.